Listed below are T cell receptor beta chains from one sample, sequenced in a study of cytomegalovirus exposure and HLA in healthy donors. The assay was immunoSEQ multiplex PCR, and TCRdb's table has in-frame clones only and misses some. The top ten clones hold 10% of a sample with 30,000 to 40,000 clones, over 60% of them seen once. Sequenced: PBMCs. These receptors were taken from a man aged 35 to 55 in good health and CMV-seropositive. The CDR3 runs from the conserved cysteine through the conserved F or W. Each record gives: D gene, V gene, clone size, J gene, CDR3 protein, CDR3 DNA. The D gene is left open where the match is weak. Clone size appears in some rows only: once, few, many, or a class for an expanded clone.

TRBD1	TRBV7-9	NA	TRBJ2-7	CASSGQGADSYEQYF	TGTGCCAGCAGCGGACAGGGGGCGGATTCCTACGAGCAGTACTTC
NA	TRBV6-5	NA	TRBJ2-2	CASRNDQATGELFF	TGTGCCAGCAGGAACGATCAGGCGACCGGGGAGCTGTTTTTT
NA	TRBV11-1	NA	TRBJ1-6	CASRHRKGEWPNSPLHF	TGTGCCAGCAGACATAGGAAGGGGGAATGGCCCAATTCACCCCTCCACTTT
NA	TRBV14	NA	TRBJ2-1	CASRDGTRRNEQFF	TGTGCCAGCAGAGACGGGACACGTCGCAATGAGCAGTTCTTC
NA	TRBV5-1	once	TRBJ1-5	CASSFGQPNQPQHF	TGCGCCAGCAGCTTCGGACAGCCCAATCAGCCCCAGCATTTT
NA	TRBV19	few	TRBJ2-7	CASSIDGTVYYEQYF	TGTGCCAGTAGTATAGATGGGACTGTTTACTACGAGCAGTACTTC
NA	TRBV4-1	NA	TRBJ2-7	CASSQEGGTGSSSYEQYF	TGCGCCAGCAGCCAAGAAGGAGGAACCGGTTCGAGCTCCTACGAGCAGTACTTC
NA	TRBV19	NA	TRBJ1-6	CASKSDSNYSPLHF	TGTGCCAGTAAAAGTGACAGTAACTATTCACCCCTCCACTTT
NA	TRBV27	NA	TRBJ1-2	CASKNSYHYGYTF	TGTGCCAGCAAAAACAGCTATCACTATGGCTACACCTTC
TRBD1	TRBV10-3	NA	TRBJ2-3	CAISRDRATPSTDTQYF	TGTGCCATCAGCCGGGACAGAGCTACTCCTAGCACAGATACGCAGTATTTT
TRBD1	TRBV27	NA	TRBJ2-7	CASSGQGASYEQYF	TGTGCCAGCAGTGGACAGGGGGCTTCCTACGAGCAGTACTTC
NA	TRBV6-1	NA	TRBJ2-7	CASRLRGEGTYEQYF	TGTGCCAGCAGACTCAGGGGTGAGGGAACCTACGAGCAGTACTTC
NA	TRBV5-4	NA	TRBJ2-7	CASSSHGQLVYF	TGTGCCAGCAGCTCCCATGGACAGCTCGTATACTTC
TRBD2	TRBV2	few	TRBJ2-5	CASYGLAGMGQETQYF	TGTGCCAGCTACGGACTAGCGGGGATGGGCCAAGAGACCCAGTACTTC
NA	TRBV5-1	NA	TRBJ2-5	CASSPLPGQETQYF	TGCGCCAGCAGCCCCCTCCCGGGTCAAGAGACCCAGTACTTC
TRBD2	TRBV11-2	NA	TRBJ2-5	CASSLRLAGGETQYF	TGTGCCAGCAGCTTGAGGCTAGCGGGGGGAGAGACCCAGTACTTC
TRBD2	TRBV5-8	NA	TRBJ2-1	CASRTGLAGGPANEQFF	TGTGCCAGCAGGACGGGACTAGCGGGGGGGCCAGCCAATGAGCAGTTCTTC
NA	TRBV11-2	NA	TRBJ2-7	CASSKGSDRFSYEQYF	TGTGCCAGCAGCAAAGGGTCCGACAGGTTCTCCTACGAGCAGTACTTC
TRBD1	TRBV25-1	NA	TRBJ2-1	CASLDRGQNEQFF	TGTGCCAGCCTGGACAGGGGGCAAAATGAGCAGTTCTTC
NA	TRBV13	once	TRBJ2-3	CASSLDSSSTDTQYF	TGTGCCAGCAGCTTAGATTCCAGTAGCACAGATACGCAGTATTTT
TRBD1	TRBV19	few	TRBJ2-5	CASSIDRGALGAQYF	TGTGCCAGTAGTATCGACAGGGGGGCTCTGGGGGCCCAGTACTTC
TRBD1	TRBV5-6	NA	TRBJ1-4	CASSFRGFNEKLFF	TGTGCCAGCAGCTTCAGGGGGTTCAATGAAAAACTGTTTTTT
TRBD1	TRBV11-3	few	TRBJ2-7	CASSLGGQAYEQYF	TGTGCCAGCAGTCTAGGGGGACAGGCCTACGAGCAGTACTTC
TRBD1	TRBV30	few	TRBJ1-1	CAWSLTGDTEAFF	TGTGCCTGGAGTCTAACAGGGGACACTGAAGCTTTCTTT
NA	TRBV28	few	TRBJ2-7	CASSSILNRVHEQYF	TGTGCCAGCAGTTCGATACTAAACAGGGTCCACGAGCAGTACTTC
NA	TRBV29-1	NA	TRBJ1-1	CSVEDWAPTNTEAFF	TGCAGCGTTGAAGATTGGGCACCTACGAACACTGAAGCTTTCTTT
NA	TRBV29-1	few	TRBJ2-7	CSVGQGLGGYEQYF	TGCAGCGTTGGACAGGGCCTCGGAGGGTACGAGCAGTACTTC
NA	TRBV6-9	NA	TRBJ1-1	CASSYQGHTNTEAFF	TGTGCCAGCAGTTATCAGGGTCACACAAACACTGAAGCTTTCTTT
NA	TRBV27	few	TRBJ1-4	CASSSTGSTNEKLFF	TGTGCCAGCAGTTCTACAGGGTCTACTAATGAAAAACTGTTTTTT
NA	TRBV6-1	NA	TRBJ2-7	CASRLFGGLGEQYF	TGTGCCAGCAGACTGTTTGGGGGCCTAGGTGAGCAGTACTTC
TRBD2	TRBV10-3	few	TRBJ2-7	CAISEGGRVVCYEQYF	TGTGCCATCAGTGAGGGGGGGAGGGTAGTTTGCTACGAGCAGTACTTC
NA	TRBV2	few	TRBJ2-5	CASLVAGKTQYF	TGTGCCAGCCTGGTGGCGGGCAAGACCCAGTACTTC
NA	TRBV14	NA	TRBJ2-1	CASSPFPRGISYNEQFF	TGTGCCAGCAGCCCATTTCCACGGGGGATCTCCTACAATGAGCAGTTCTTC
NA	TRBV29-1	few	TRBJ1-1	CSAEASGYWTEAFF	TGCAGCGCTGAAGCCTCGGGGTATTGGACTGAAGCTTTCTTT
TRBD1	TRBV6-1	few	TRBJ1-4	CASSERTGRSNEKLFF	TGTGCCAGCAGTGAAAGGACAGGGAGATCTAATGAAAAACTGTTTTTT
NA	TRBV2	NA	TRBJ2-5	CASRRDSQETQYF	TGTGCCAGCAGGCGGGACAGTCAAGAGACCCAGTACTTC
NA	TRBV7-4	NA	TRBJ2-7	CASSPLTLEEQYF	TGTGCCAGCAGCCCTCTAACACTAGAGGAGCAGTACTTC
TRBD2	TRBV11-2	few	TRBJ2-3	CASSFGSGGLSTDTQYF	TGTGCCAGCAGCTTTGGTAGCGGGGGTCTGAGCACAGATACGCAGTATTTT
NA	TRBV2	NA	TRBJ1-2	CASMTGFGYTF	TGTGCCAGTATGACAGGATTCGGCTACACCTTC
TRBD2	TRBV7-9	NA	TRBJ2-3	CASSWAGGPDTQYF	TGTGCCAGCAGCTGGGCGGGGGGCCCGGATACGCAGTATTTT
NA	TRBV7-8	few	TRBJ1-2	CASSLGQDRYGYTF	TGTGCCAGCAGCTTAGGACAGGACCGCTATGGCTACACCTTC
TRBD2	TRBV4-1	NA	TRBJ2-7	CASSPTGGMLYEQYF	TGCGCCAGCAGCCCGACGGGGGGAATGCTCTACGAGCAGTACTTC